The sequence of this T cell receptor (beta chain) was determined in a study of blood T cell repertoires in COVID-19. Study-wide context: From the United States, Italy and Spain came samples of acute and convalescent COVID-19. PBMCs, B-cell-depleted T cells, or T cells were the source of the cDNA or gDNA that made up the material.

The repertoire was sequenced with immunoSEQ multiplex PCR; TCRdb's copy has only in-frame clones and lacks some. The repertoire holds just over 150,000 clones, with 90% to 95% as singletons. The V gene's germline CDR1 is MGHDK and CDR2 SYGVNS. Trimming removed 1 base at V and 2 bases at J, with 12 bases between. The CDR3 runs 15 residues. The TCR originated in a woman aged 50 to 60 with acute or convalescent COVID-19. V gene TRBV25-1 combines with J gene TRBJ2-7; D may be TRBD2 (5 bases). The sequenced sample was peripheral blood. The CDR3 region is CASSESPRGTYEQYF. The CDR3 bases are TGTGCCAGCAGTGAATCACCCCGAGGGACCTACGAGCAGTACTTC.